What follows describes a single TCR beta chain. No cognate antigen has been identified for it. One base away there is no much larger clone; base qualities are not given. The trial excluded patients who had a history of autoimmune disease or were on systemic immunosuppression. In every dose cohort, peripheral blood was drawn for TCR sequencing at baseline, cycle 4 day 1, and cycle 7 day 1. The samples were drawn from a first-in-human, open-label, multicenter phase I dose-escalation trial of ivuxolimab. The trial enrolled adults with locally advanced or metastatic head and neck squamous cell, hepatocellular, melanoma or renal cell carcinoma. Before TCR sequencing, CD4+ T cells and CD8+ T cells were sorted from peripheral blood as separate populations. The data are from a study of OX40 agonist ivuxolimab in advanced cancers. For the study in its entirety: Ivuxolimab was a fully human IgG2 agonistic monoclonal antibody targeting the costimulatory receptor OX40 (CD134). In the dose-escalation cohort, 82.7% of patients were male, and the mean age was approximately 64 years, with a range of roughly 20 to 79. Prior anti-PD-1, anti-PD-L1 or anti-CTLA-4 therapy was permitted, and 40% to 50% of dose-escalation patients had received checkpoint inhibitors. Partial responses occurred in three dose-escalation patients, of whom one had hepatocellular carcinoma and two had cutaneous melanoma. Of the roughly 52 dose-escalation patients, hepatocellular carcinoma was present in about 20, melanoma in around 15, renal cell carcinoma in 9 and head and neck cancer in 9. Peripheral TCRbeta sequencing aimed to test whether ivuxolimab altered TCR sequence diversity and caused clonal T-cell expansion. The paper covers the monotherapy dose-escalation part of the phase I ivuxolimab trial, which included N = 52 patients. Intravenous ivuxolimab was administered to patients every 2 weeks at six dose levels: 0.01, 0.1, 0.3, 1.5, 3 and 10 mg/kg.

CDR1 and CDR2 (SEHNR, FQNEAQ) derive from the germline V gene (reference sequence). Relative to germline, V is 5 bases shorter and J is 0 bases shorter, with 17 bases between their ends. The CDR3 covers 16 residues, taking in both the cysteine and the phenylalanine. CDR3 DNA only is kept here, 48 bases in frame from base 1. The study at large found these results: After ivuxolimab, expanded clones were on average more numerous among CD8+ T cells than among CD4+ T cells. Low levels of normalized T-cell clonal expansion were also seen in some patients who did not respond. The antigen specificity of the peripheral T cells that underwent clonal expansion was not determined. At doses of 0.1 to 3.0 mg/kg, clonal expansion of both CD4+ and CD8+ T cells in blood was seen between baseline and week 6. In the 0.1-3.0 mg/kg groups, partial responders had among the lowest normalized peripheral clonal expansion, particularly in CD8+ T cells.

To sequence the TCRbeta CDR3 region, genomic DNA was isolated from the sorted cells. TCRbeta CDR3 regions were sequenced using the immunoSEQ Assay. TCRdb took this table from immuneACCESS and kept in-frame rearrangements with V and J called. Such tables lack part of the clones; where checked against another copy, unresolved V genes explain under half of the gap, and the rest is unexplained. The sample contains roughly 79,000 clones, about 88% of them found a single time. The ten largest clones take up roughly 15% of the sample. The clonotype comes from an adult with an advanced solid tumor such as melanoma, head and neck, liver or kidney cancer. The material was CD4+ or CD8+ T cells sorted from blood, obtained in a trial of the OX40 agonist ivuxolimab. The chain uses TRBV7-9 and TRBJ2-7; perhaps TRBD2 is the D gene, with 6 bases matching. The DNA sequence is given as TGTGCCAGCAGCCAAGCCCAGGGAGGTCTCTCCTACGAGCAGTACTTC. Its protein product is CASSQAQGGLSYEQYF.